These 29 T cell receptor beta chains originate from one sample sequenced in a study of T cell repertoires in aging, cancer and after chemotherapy. Amplification of TCR beta used genomic DNA extracted from peripheral blood. Multiplex touch-down PCR with TRB-A/B primers amplified rearranged V-D-J TRB sequences. TCRdb re-called the multiplex PCR reads through MiXCR, storing one row per CDR3 protein. Found here are 750 to 950 distinct CDR3 sequences, 20% to 25% of them singletons; the top ten hold 35% to 45%. The sequenced sample was blood. The origin of the receptors is a human donor in good health.

There are a few counts of this clonotype. This chain uses TRBV28 with TRBJ1-2, with D possibly matching TRBD1 (5 bases). Germline CDR1 MDHEN, CDR2 SYDVKM. The CDR3 is 13 residues long. V was shortened by 5 bases and J by 4 bases, with 11 bases between the two germline ends. CDR3 loop: CASSAGGIYGYTF. The CDR3 DNA reads as TGTGCCAGCAGTGCCGGGGGGATCTATGGCTACACCTTC.

This clonotype counts as medium-sized. V gene TRBV30 combines with J gene TRBJ2-7, with D maybe TRBD2 (5 bases). Germline V CDR1 and CDR2: GTSNPN, SVGIG (reference sequence). The CDR3 has 14 residues. The ends were cut back, 0 bases at V and 4 bases at J, with 13 bases in the middle. DNA for the CDR3: TGTGCCTGGAGTGTATCGGGGTCCCTATACGAGCAGTACTTC. Residues: CAWSVSGSLYEQYF.

This clonotype is labeled as medium-sized. The rearrangement joins TRBV18 to TRBJ2-7; tentatively, D is TRBD1 or TRBD2 (5 bases each). Germline V gene data show CDR1 as KGHSH and CDR2 as LQKENI. This CDR3 region has 12 residues. V was cut by 4 bases and J by 7 bases, with 11 bases left in between. The CDR3 is CASSREGPEQYF. The CDR3 DNA sequence: TGTGCCAGCTCACGTGAGGGACCTGAGCAGTACTTC.

This clonotype came up a few times. The chain links TRBV20-1 to TRBJ1-1; D unclear. Germline assignment: CDR1 DFQATT and CDR2 SNEGSKA (reference sequence). The CDR3 length is 11 residues. Trimming stripped 6 bases from V and 4 bases from J, with 9 bases between. CDR3 nucleotide sequence: TGCAGTGCCCCCGCGACCACTGAAGCTTTCTTT. Its protein product is CSAPATTEAFF.

The V call is TRBV19, the J call TRBJ2-7; D may be TRBD1 or TRBD2 (5 bases each). The V gene's germline CDR1 is LNHDA and CDR2 SQIVND (reference sequence). The V end lost 5 bases, the J end lost 2 bases, and 25 bases lay between the germline ends. This CDR3 region has 18 residues. CDR3 loop: CASSRESTGGFGTYEQYF. CDR3 DNA: TGTGCCAGTAGTCGAGAGAGCACAGGTGGCTTCGGGACCTACGAGCAGTACTTC.

This clonotype is medium-sized in the sample. The gene calls are TRBV6-2 or TRBV6-3 and TRBJ2-4, with a weak D call TRBD1 (5 bases). The V end lost 6 bases, the J end lost 6 bases, and 12 bases lay between the germline ends. The germline V gene has CDR1 MNHEY and CDR2 SVGEGT. The CDR3 sequence is 13 residues long. CDR3 in DNA: TGTGCCAGCAGCTACAACCAGGGAAACATTCAGTACTTC. Its protein product is CASSYNQGNIQYF.

This clonotype ranks as large. The V and J genes are TRBV19 and TRBJ1-1, with 10 bases that match TRBD1. This CDR3 has 16 amino acids. Germline CDR1 is LNHDA and CDR2 is SQIVND (reference sequence). Trimming at V came to 3 bases and at J to 4 bases, leaving 8 bases not matched to a gene. The CDR3 sequence: CASSMNAWDRGTEAFF. In DNA, the CDR3 is TGTGCCAGTAGTATGAATGCGTGGGACAGGGGCACTGAAGCTTTCTTT.

Within the sample, this clonotype is medium-sized. The chain combines TRBV20-1 with TRBJ2-1, with 9 positions matching TRBD2. After removal of 3 bases from V and 5 bases from J, the junction contained 8 bases not matched to a gene. The CDR3 is 15 residues long. CDR1 is DFQATT and CDR2 is SNEGSKA in the germline V gene (reference sequence). CDR3 sequence reads: CSARNPSGVNNEQFF. CDR3 nucleotide sequence: TGCAGTGCTAGGAATCCTAGCGGGGTTAACAATGAGCAGTTCTTC.

In its sample, this clonotype is large. The chain uses TRBV7-6 and TRBJ2-5; D could derive from TRBD1 or TRBD2 (5 bases each). Per germline, CDR1 SGHVS and CDR2 FNYEAQ. The CDR3 covers 14 residues. V lost 5 bases and J lost 2, with 12 bases in between. The CDR3 region is CASSPGTIQETQYF. In DNA form, the CDR3 reads TGTGCCAGCAGCCCCGGGACCATTCAAGAGACCCAGTACTTC.

This clonotype showed up just a few times. This sequence joins TRBV2 and TRBJ2-2, with 7 positions matching TRBD1. After removal of 11 bases from V and 1 base from J, the junction contained 7 bases not matched to a gene. This CDR3 is 14 amino acids long. Germline CDR1 and CDR2: SNHLY and FYNNEI. Here the CDR3 reads CARRAGGNTGELFF. CDR3 nucleotide sequence: TGTGCCCGACGGGCAGGGGGGAACACCGGGGAGCTGTTTTTT.

This clonotype is large by share. V gene TRBV6-1 combines with J gene TRBJ1-6; the match to TRBD1 covers 9 bases. This CDR3 spans 15 amino acids. The junction had 9 bases not matched to a gene; V was cut back by 6 bases and J by 9 bases. The germline V gene encodes CDR1 MNHNS and CDR2 SASEGT. CDR3 sequence: CASRDRGYGGSPLHF. The CDR3 DNA reads as TGTGCCAGCAGGGACAGGGGCTATGGGGGTTCACCCCTCCACTTT.

This clonotype is medium-sized. The rearrangement joins TRBV12-3 or TRBV12-4 to TRBJ1-5; the D gene is possibly TRBD1 (6 bases). The CDR3 has 13 amino acids. Trimming took 8 bases from V and 6 from J, leaving 14 bases between them. In DNA, the CDR3 is TGTGCCAGCCAGTTGGGGGGGCGTCAGCCCCAGCATTTT. Encoded protein: CASQLGGRQPQHF.

This clonotype is deemed medium-sized. This sequence joins TRBV5-4 and TRBJ1-1, with a tentative D call TRBD1 (5 bases). V was cut by 0 bases and J by 2 bases, with 14 bases left in between. CDR1 and CDR2 from the germline V gene are SGHNT and YYREEE (reference sequence). This CDR3 is 16 amino acids long. In nucleotides, the CDR3 is TGTGCCAGCAGCTTGGCCTCTGCCAGGGCAAACACTGAAGCTTTCTTT. Translating it yields CASSLASARANTEAFF.

This clonotype is medium-sized within its sample. The chain carries TRBV12-3 or TRBV12-4 and TRBJ1-1, with D hard to call. The CDR3 is made up of 12 amino acids. Trimming cost V 4 bases and J 7 bases, with 10 bases left between them. The CDR3 bases are TGTGCCAGCAGTTGGGAGGGAGGTGAAGCTTTCTTT. Translation: CASSWEGGEAFF.

By its share, this clonotype is large. V usage is TRBV29-1 and J usage is TRBJ2-7, with 8 bases matching TRBD1. The CDR3 has 13 residues. The J segment lost 3 bases and the V segment lost 0 bases, leaving 1 base of the junction unmatched. Germline V CDR1 and CDR2: SQVTM, ANQGSEA. This chain's CDR3 is CSVEDGQGYEQYF. CDR3 coding DNA: TGCAGCGTTGAAGACGGACAGGGCTACGAGCAGTACTTC.

This clonotype was found once. The V gene is TRBV6-1, the J gene TRBJ2-7; TRBD1 agrees at 11 bases. V shed 7 bases and J 2 bases; nucleotides not matched to a gene: 10. This CDR3 region has 16 residues. Germline CDR1 reads MNHNS; CDR2 reads SASEGT. The CDR3 DNA reads TGTGCCAGCATTTGGACAGGGGGCACCATGCCCTACGAGCAGTACTTC. Its translation: CASIWTGGTMPYEQYF.

This clonotype is judged large (0.1 to 1%). This chain joins TRBV15 and TRBJ1-2; no reliable D call. From germline, CDR1 is LNHNV and CDR2 YYDKDF (reference sequence). V was pared by 3 bases and J by 0 bases, with 8 bases between. CDR3 length equals 14 residues. This CDR3 reads CATSRDRTNYGYTF. The CDR3 nucleotides read TGTGCCACCAGCAGGGACCGAACTAACTATGGCTACACCTTC.

The V gene is TRBV4-3, the J gene TRBJ2-7; 7 nucleotides match TRBD2. V shed 4 bases, J shed 6 bases, and the junction held 9 bases outside the gene matches. Germline V gives CDR1 LGHNA, CDR2 YSLEER. The CDR3 consists of 14 residues. CDR3 nucleotides: TGCGCCAGCAGCCGGGGGGGGGTAGAGGGCGAGCAGTACTTC. It translates to CASSRGGVEGEQYF.

The chain carries TRBV10-3 and TRBJ1-3; D not certain. Germline CDR1 and CDR2: ENHRY and SYGVKD. V gave up 10 bases and J gave up 4 bases, with 8 bases separating them. CDR3 length: 11 residues. CDR3 amino acids: CASSGGNTIYF. The CDR3 DNA is TGTGCCAGCTCGGGGGGAAACACCATATATTTT.

This clonotype is large in the sample. The CDR3 loop reads CASNDGNQPQHF. CDR3 in DNA: TGTGCCAGTAATGATGGAAATCAGCCCCAGCATTTT. This chain uses TRBV19 with TRBJ1-5; D remains unclear. The CDR3 has 12 residues. Germline CDR1 LNHDA, CDR2 SQIVND (reference sequence). The V and J ends lost 7 bases and 4 bases respectively, with 8 bases between them.

This clonotype is classed as large. The rearrangement uses TRBV10-3 and TRBJ2-3, with 11 bases identical to TRBD2. Germline V gene data show CDR1 as ENHRY and CDR2 as SYGVKD. V lost 10 bases to trimming and J lost 2 bases; unmatched junction nucleotides: 8. This CDR3 contains 15 residues. The CDR3 reads CATRTSGPVTDTQYF. The CDR3 bases are TGTGCCACCCGGACTAGCGGGCCCGTCACAGATACGCAGTATTTT.

The genes are TRBV20-1 and TRBJ2-2; 7 nucleotides line up with TRBD2. The CDR3 contains 14 residues. V lost 3 bases, J lost 5 bases, and 6 bases stayed unmatched. From germline, CDR1 is DFQATT and CDR2 SNEGSKA (reference sequence). CDR3 sequence reads: CSASSSRGTGELFF. In DNA form, the CDR3 reads TGCAGTGCTAGCTCTTCGCGGGGGACCGGGGAGCTGTTTTTT.

The chain employs TRBV28 and TRBJ1-1, with 9 bases fitting TRBD1. V dropped 3 bases and J dropped 0; count of bases not matched to a gene: 8. In germline, CDR1 is MDHEN, CDR2 SYDVKM. CDR3 size: 17 residues. CDR3 region: CASSFRGQGLLNTEAFF. The CDR3 DNA reads as TGTGCCAGCAGTTTTCGAGGACAGGGGCTCTTGAACACTGAAGCTTTCTTT.

The sample holds a few counts of this clonotype. V and J are TRBV6-5 and TRBJ1-1; 10 bases match TRBD1. CDR3 length equals 15 residues. V lost 5 bases, J lost 4 bases, and 7 bases stayed unmatched. CDR1 and CDR2 from the germline V gene are MNHEY and SVGAGI. Written as DNA, the CDR3 is TGTGCCAGCAGTGTCCCGACAGGGGGCGGCACTGAAGCTTTCTTT. Encoded protein: CASSVPTGGGTEAFF.

This clonotype is medium-sized by share. V usage is TRBV27 and J usage is TRBJ1-2; TRBD1 agrees at 8 bases. Germline loops: CDR1 MNHEY, CDR2 SMNVEV (reference sequence). The CDR3 length is 13 residues. Unmatched junction bases numbered 6, after V lost 5 bases and J lost 7 bases. The CDR3 region is CASSGQGFSGYTF. The CDR3 DNA sequence: TGTGCCAGCAGTGGACAGGGCTTTTCTGGCTACACCTTC.

By sample share, this clonotype is large. V usage is TRBV19 and J usage is TRBJ2-3, with TRBD1 matching over 7 bases. The CDR3 is 15 residues long. Trimming cost V 3 bases and J 0 bases; bases outside gene matches: 3. In germline, CDR1 is LNHDA, CDR2 SQIVND (reference sequence). The CDR3 DNA follows: TGTGCCAGTAGTATTCAGGGACAGAGCACAGATACGCAGTATTTT. Protein: CASSIQGQSTDTQYF.

This clonotype qualifies as medium-sized. The chain employs TRBV19 and TRBJ1-6; 9 bases align to TRBD1. In germline, CDR1 is LNHDA, CDR2 SQIVND (reference sequence). There are 19 residues in the CDR3. With 7 bases clipped from V and 12 bases from J, the junction kept 25 bases outside the gene matches. This CDR3 reads CASIFLGQGGLGVVIPLHF. As DNA, the CDR3 is TGTGCCAGTATTTTTTTGGGACAGGGAGGGCTTGGGGTGGTAATACCCCTCCACTTT. Using reference TRBV19 and TRBJ1-6 for the parts outside the CDR3, the full variable domain is DGGITQSPKYLFRKEGQNVTLSCEQNLNHDAMYWYRQDPGQGLRLIYYSQIVNDFQKGDIAEGYSVSREKKESFPLTVTSAQKNPTAFYLCASIFLGQGGLGVVIPLHFGNGTRLTVT.

By share, this clonotype ranks as medium-sized. The chain is built from TRBV20-1 and TRBJ1-4, with 11 bases matching TRBD1. The J segment lost 2 bases and the V segment lost 6 bases, leaving 5 bases of the junction unmatched. The germline gives CDR1 DFQATT, CDR2 SNEGSKA (reference sequence). The CDR3 extends over 15 amino acids. DNA for the CDR3: TGCAGTGCCCCGGACAGGGGGCTCACTAATGAAAAACTGTTTTTT. Translated: CSAPDRGLTNEKLFF.

By frequency in the sample, this clonotype is medium-sized. The gene calls are TRBV20-1 and TRBJ2-2; D uncertain. This CDR3 region has 12 residues. Trimming removed 3 bases from V and 8 bases from J, with 10 bases in between. Germline V gives CDR1 DFQATT, CDR2 SNEGSKA (reference sequence). The CDR3 nucleotides read TGCAGTGCTAGGGCGGTCAGAGGGGAGCTGTTTTTT. It encodes CSARAVRGELFF.